This T cell receptor beta chain was identified during a study of OX40 agonist ivuxolimab in advanced cancers. About the research overall: Checkpoint inhibitors had been given previously to 35% to 50% of patients. Regarding the study as a whole: Among the least clonally expanded were partial responders at 0.1-3.0 mg/kg.

Concerning this clone: What it recognizes is unknown.

Libraries were prepared by immunoSEQ multiplex PCR; TCRdb keeps only in-frame clonotypes and omits some of them. This table has fewer than 85,000 clones, approximately 86% appearing once. The CDR3 runs to 14 residues. The V segment lost 6 bases and the J segment 1 base; nucleotides outside the gene matches: 3. From germline, CDR1 is MNHNS and CDR2 SASEGT. This chain connects TRBV6-1 to TRBJ1-5, with 7 positions matching TRBD1. Sequencing was performed on CD4+ or CD8+ T cells sorted from blood, taken in a trial of the OX40 agonist ivuxolimab. This receptor was taken from an adult with an advanced solid tumor such as melanoma, head and neck, liver or kidney cancer. As DNA, the CDR3 is TGTGCCAGCAGAGGGACAGTCAGCAATCAGCCCCAGCATTTT. Translated: CASRGTVSNQPQHF.